This T cell receptor (beta chain) was retrieved from a study of cytomegalovirus exposure and HLA in healthy donors. The PCR used 60 Vbeta and 13 Jbeta primers. Assay used: immunoSEQ multiplex PCR; TCRdb lists only in-frame clones, some missing. The sample consists of approximately 190,000 clones, approximately 86% of them appearing once. The CDR3 length is 16 residues. Sequencing was done on a sample of PBMCs. The receptor's source is a boy aged 2 to 10 in good health and CMV-seronegative. The chain has TRBV21-1 and TRBJ2-3; the table gives TRBD2 as D, unverified against the DNA. TRBV21-1 is given as a pseudogene. Here the CDR3 reads CASLGLAGQDMGTQYF. In DNA, the CDR3 is TGTGCCAGCCTAGGACTAGCGGGACAGGATATGGGTACGCAGTATTTT.